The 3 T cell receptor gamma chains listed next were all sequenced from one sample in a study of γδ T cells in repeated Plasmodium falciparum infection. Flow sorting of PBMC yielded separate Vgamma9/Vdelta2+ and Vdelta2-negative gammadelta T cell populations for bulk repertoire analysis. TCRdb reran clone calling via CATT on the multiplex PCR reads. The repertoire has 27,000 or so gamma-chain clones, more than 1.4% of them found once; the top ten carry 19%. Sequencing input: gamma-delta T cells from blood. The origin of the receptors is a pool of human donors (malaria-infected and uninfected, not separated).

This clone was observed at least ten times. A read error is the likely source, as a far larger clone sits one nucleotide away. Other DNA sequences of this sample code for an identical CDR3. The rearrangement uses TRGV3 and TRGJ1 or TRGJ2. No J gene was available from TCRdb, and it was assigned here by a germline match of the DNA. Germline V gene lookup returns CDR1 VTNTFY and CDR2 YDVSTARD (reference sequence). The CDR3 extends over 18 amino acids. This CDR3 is CATWDRRIARTLYYKKLF. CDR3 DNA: TGTGCTACCTGGGACAGGCGAATAGCCAGGACCCTTTATTATAAGAAACTCTTT.

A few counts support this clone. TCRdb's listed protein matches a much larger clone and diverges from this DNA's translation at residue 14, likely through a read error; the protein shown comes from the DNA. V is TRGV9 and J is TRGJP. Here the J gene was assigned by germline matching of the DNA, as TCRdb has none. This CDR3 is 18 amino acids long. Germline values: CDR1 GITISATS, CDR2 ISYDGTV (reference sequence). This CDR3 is CALWEAQSIRLGKRIKVF. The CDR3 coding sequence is TGTGCCTTGTGGGAGGCCCAAAGTATAAGGTTGGGCAAAAGAATCAAGGTATTT.

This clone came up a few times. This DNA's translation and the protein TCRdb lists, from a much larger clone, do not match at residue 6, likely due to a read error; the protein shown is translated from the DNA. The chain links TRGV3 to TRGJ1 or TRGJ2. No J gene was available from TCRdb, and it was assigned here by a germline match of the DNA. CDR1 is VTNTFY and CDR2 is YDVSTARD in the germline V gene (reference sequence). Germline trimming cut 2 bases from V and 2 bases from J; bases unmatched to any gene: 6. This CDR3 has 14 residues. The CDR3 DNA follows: TGTGCCACCTGGGACAAGCCTTATTATTATAAGAAACTCTTT. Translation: CATWDKPYYYKKLF.